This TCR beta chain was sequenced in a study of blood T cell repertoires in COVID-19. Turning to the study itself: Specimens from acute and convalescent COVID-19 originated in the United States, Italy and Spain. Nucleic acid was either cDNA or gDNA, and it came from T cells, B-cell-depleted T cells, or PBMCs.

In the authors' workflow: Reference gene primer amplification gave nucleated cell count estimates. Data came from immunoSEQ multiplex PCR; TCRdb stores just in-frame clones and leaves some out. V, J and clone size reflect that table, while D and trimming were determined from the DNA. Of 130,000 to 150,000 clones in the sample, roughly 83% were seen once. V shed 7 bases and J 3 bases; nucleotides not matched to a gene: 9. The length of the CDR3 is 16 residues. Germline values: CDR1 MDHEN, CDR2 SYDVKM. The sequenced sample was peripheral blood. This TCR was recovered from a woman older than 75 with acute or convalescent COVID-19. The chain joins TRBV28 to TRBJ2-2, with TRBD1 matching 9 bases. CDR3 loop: CASTLGQGLHTGELFF. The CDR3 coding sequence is TGTGCCAGCACCCTGGGACAGGGCTTGCACACCGGGGAGCTGTTTTTT.